These 22 T cell receptor beta chains were all obtained from the same sample, sequenced in a study of blood T cell repertoires in COVID-19. Repertoires were generated with immunoSEQ multiplex PCR, while TCRdb's copy carries only in-frame clones and drops some. The table includes approximately 220,000 clones, just over 85% detected once. Sequencing was done on a sample of PBMCs or T cells enriched from blood (not recorded which). Receptors originate from a woman between 40 and 55 years old with acute COVID-19.

The chain couples TRBV10-3 to TRBJ2-2; no definite D call. The V and J ends lost 0 bases and 2 bases respectively, with 4 bases between them. The CDR3 extends over 14 amino acids. Per germline, CDR1 ENHRY and CDR2 SYGVKD. CDR3 DNA sequence: TGTGCCATCAGTGAGTCGACAAACACCGGGGAGCTGTTTTTT. This sequence encodes CAISESTNTGELFF.

The V call is TRBV7-2, the J call TRBJ1-2; maybe TRBD1 (6 bases). The V and J ends lost 2 bases and 6 bases respectively, with 13 bases between them. CDR1 SGHTA and CDR2 FQGNSA come from the germline V gene. The CDR3 extends over 14 amino acids. This CDR3 reads CASSLPRTADGYTF. The CDR3 region has the DNA TGTGCCAGCAGCTTACCGAGGACAGCTGATGGCTACACCTTC.

This rearrangement joins TRBV11-1 to TRBJ1-1; D gene unclear. Germline V gene lookup returns CDR1 SGHAT and CDR2 FQDESV (reference sequence). The CDR3 runs to 15 residues. The V and J ends lost 1 base and 0 bases respectively, with 9 bases between them. For the CDR3, the DNA is TGTGCCAGCAGCTTAGTCCACTCCATGAACACTGAAGCTTTCTTT. Translating gives CASSLVHSMNTEAFF.

This clone was counted a single time. V and J are TRBV7-9 and TRBJ2-6, with no clear D. V was trimmed by 0 bases and J by 0 bases, leaving 6 bases between them. The germline gives CDR1 SEHNR, CDR2 FQNEAQ (reference sequence). This CDR3 region has 16 residues. The CDR3 sequence: CASSLALDSGANVLTF. The CDR3 DNA reads TGTGCCAGCAGCTTAGCGCTAGACTCTGGGGCCAACGTCCTGACTTTC.

A few counts support this clone. The chain combines TRBV12-3 or TRBV12-4 with TRBJ1-1; D not resolved. The V end was cut by 5 bases, the J end by 8 bases, with 9 bases between. The CDR3 is 11 residues long. CDR3 loop: CASSQDYEAFF. Here the CDR3 DNA reads TGTGCCAGCAGTCAGGACTACGAAGCTTTCTTT.

This clone was detected only a few times. The chain carries TRBV3-1 (or the pseudogene TRBV3-2) and TRBJ2-2, with 7 bases identical to TRBD2. V gave up 5 bases and J gave up 4 bases; unmatched junction bases: 4. The CDR3 sequence is 14 residues long. Germline CDR1 LGHDT, CDR2 YNNKEL (reference sequence). CDR3 sequence: CASSSGGSTGELFF. CDR3 coding DNA: TGTGCCAGCAGCTCCGGGGGGTCCACCGGGGAGCTGTTTTTT.

This clone was seen a few times. This chain joins TRBV5-6 and TRBJ1-5, with 8 bases lining up with TRBD1. CDR3 length equals 14 residues. CDR1 is SGHDT and CDR2 is YYEEEE in the germline V gene. After removal of 2 bases from V and 6 bases from J, the junction contained 4 bases not matched to a gene. The CDR3: CASSFRDRTQPQHF. The DNA for the CDR3 is TGTGCCAGCAGCTTCCGGGACAGGACTCAGCCCCAGCATTTT. Full variable domain (rest looked up from reference TRBV5-6 and TRBJ1-5): DAGVTQSPTHLIKTRGQQVTLRCSPKSGHDTVSWYQQALGQGPQFIFQYYEEEERQRGNFPDRFSGHQFPNYSSELNVNALLLGDSALYLCASSFRDRTQPQHFGDGTRLSIL.

The chain couples TRBV5-1 to TRBJ2-1, with D tentatively TRBD2 (5 bases). Trimming stripped 2 bases from V and 2 bases from J, with 14 bases between. This CDR3 is 16 amino acids long. Germline V CDR1 and CDR2: SGHRS, YFSETQ. Written as DNA, the CDR3 is TGCGCCAGCAGCTTAAGAACAAGAGGGCCCTACAATGAGCAGTTCTTC. Protein sequence: CASSLRTRGPYNEQFF.

This clone was seen only once. The V call is TRBV15, the J call TRBJ1-5, with 9 nucleotides matching TRBD1. This CDR3 region has 16 residues. Per germline, CDR1 LNHNV and CDR2 YYDKDF (reference sequence). V gave up 2 bases and J gave up 5 bases; unmatched junction bases: 7. In nucleotides, the CDR3 is TGTGCCACCAGCAGACTAATTGACAGGGGGGATCAGCCCCAGCATTTT. Amino acids: CATSRLIDRGDQPQHF.

The gene calls are TRBV2 and TRBJ1-2; 9 bases agree with TRBD1. CDR3 length equals 14 residues. V was clipped by 6 bases and J by 5 bases; unmatched bases: 7. Per germline, CDR1 SNHLY and CDR2 FYNNEI. The CDR3 DNA sequence: TGTGCCAGCAGGGCCACAGGGGGCGGATATGGCTACACCTTC. Translated, it gives CASRATGGGYGYTF.

This chain links TRBV6-5 with TRBJ1-3, with 8 bases lining up with TRBD1. This CDR3 is 13 amino acids long. After removal of 6 bases from V and 8 bases from J, the junction contained 6 bases not matched to a gene. Germline V gene lookup returns CDR1 MNHEY and CDR2 SVGAGI. CDR3 nucleotides: TGTGCCAGCAGCGCGGACAGGGCTTACACCATATATTTT. This gives the protein CASSADRAYTIYF.

The CDR3 protein is CASREINTEAFF. CDR3 in DNA: TGTGCCAGCAGGGAAATAAACACTGAAGCTTTCTTT. The chain joins TRBV2 to TRBJ1-1; D gene ambiguous. Per the germline V gene, CDR1 is SNHLY and CDR2 is FYNNEI. The ends were cut back, 6 bases at V and 2 bases at J, with 7 bases in the middle. The CDR3 has 12 amino acids.

The J gene is TRBJ2-2, the V gene TRBV5-1; 7 bases map to TRBD2. With V trimmed by 1 base and J by 5 bases, 14 bases remained unmatched. The CDR3 runs to 18 residues. The germline gives CDR1 SGHRS, CDR2 YFSETQ. The CDR3 bases are TGCGCCAGCAGCTTGCCTCGCCTAGCTAGCGGAAAGACCGGGGAGCTGTTTTTT. Residues: CASSLPRLASGKTGELFF.

This sequence joins TRBV12-5 and TRBJ1-3; no clear D. Trimming left V 0 bases short and J 8 bases short, with 11 bases between. In germline, CDR1 is LGHNT, CDR2 FRNRAP. This CDR3 region has 14 residues. CDR3 bases: TGTGCTAGTGGTTTGGTGGGAGGAGCGGACACCATATATTTT. Translating it yields CASGLVGGADTIYF.

This rearrangement joins TRBV9 to TRBJ1-5; no definite D call. V was trimmed by 7 bases and J by 6 bases, leaving 20 bases between them. Germline CDR1 reads SGDLS; CDR2 reads YYNGEE. The CDR3 sequence is 15 residues long. The CDR3 reads CASAPLPGPSQPQHF. The CDR3 nucleotides read TGTGCCAGCGCACCTTTACCTGGGCCATCTCAGCCCCAGCATTTT.

This chain uses TRBV2 with TRBJ1-1; maybe TRBD1 (5 bases). Germline V gives CDR1 SNHLY, CDR2 FYNNEI. V was pared by 8 bases and J by 4 bases, with 17 bases between. The CDR3 is made up of 14 amino acids. CDR3 coding DNA: TGTGCCAGCTGGGCCCGCCGCGGGGGCACTGAAGCTTTCTTT. Its translation: CASWARRGGTEAFF.

This chain joins TRBV19 and TRBJ2-2, with D maybe TRBD1 (5 bases). Deletions cut 3 bases from V and 1 base from J, with 6 bases between. The germline CDR1 and CDR2 sequences are LNHDA and SQIVND (reference sequence). This CDR3 has 14 residues. The CDR3 here is CASSITGNTGELFF. As DNA, the CDR3 is TGTGCCAGTAGTATCACAGGGAACACCGGGGAGCTGTTTTTT.

The chain uses TRBV28 and TRBJ1-2; TRBD1 is a possible D gene (5 bases). The germline V gene encodes CDR1 MDHEN and CDR2 SYDVKM. V lost 3 bases and J 8 bases, leaving 7 bases between the germline ends. The CDR3 sequence is 11 residues long. In DNA, the CDR3 is TGTGCCAGCAGTTTGACAGCGGGCTACACCTTC. Amino acids: CASSLTAGYTF.

This clone appeared a few times. The chain combines TRBV5-8 with TRBJ1-2; TRBD1 aligns across 11 bases. This CDR3 spans 15 amino acids. Germline assignment: CDR1 SGHTS and CDR2 YDEGEE. V shed 5 bases, J shed 10 bases, and the junction held 13 bases outside the gene matches. CDR3: CASRIVGQGALDYTF. The CDR3 nucleotides are TGTGCCAGCAGAATAGTAGGACAGGGGGCTCTAGACTACACCTTC.

This clone was counted once. The rearrangement uses TRBV10-3 and TRBJ1-3, with D perhaps matching TRBD1 (5 bases). The length of the CDR3 is 15 residues. Trimming pared 4 bases from V and 0 bases from J, leaving 10 bases between. CDR1 and CDR2 (germline): ENHRY, SYGVKD. CDR3 residues: CAISVSQGSGNTIYF. For the CDR3, the DNA is TGTGCCATCAGTGTTTCTCAGGGCTCTGGAAACACCATATATTTT.

The rearrangement uses TRBV25-1 and TRBJ1-4; weak D call: TRBD1 (5 bases). Germline V gene data show CDR1 as MGHDK and CDR2 as SYGVNS. Trimming shortened V by 9 bases and J by 3 bases, and 11 bases separated the two germline ends. The CDR3 is 13 amino acids. This CDR3 reads CASMTASNEKLFF. The CDR3 DNA reads as TGTGCCAGTATGACAGCATCTAATGAAAAACTGTTTTTT.

The chain has TRBV5-6 and TRBJ2-5; no firm D call. The CDR3 runs to 13 residues. V was trimmed by 0 bases and J by 7 bases, leaving 10 bases between them. CDR1 SGHDT and CDR2 YYEEEE come from the germline V gene. Here the CDR3 reads CASSLVAKATQYF. The CDR3, as DNA: TGTGCCAGCAGCTTGGTCGCAAAAGCGACCCAGTACTTC.